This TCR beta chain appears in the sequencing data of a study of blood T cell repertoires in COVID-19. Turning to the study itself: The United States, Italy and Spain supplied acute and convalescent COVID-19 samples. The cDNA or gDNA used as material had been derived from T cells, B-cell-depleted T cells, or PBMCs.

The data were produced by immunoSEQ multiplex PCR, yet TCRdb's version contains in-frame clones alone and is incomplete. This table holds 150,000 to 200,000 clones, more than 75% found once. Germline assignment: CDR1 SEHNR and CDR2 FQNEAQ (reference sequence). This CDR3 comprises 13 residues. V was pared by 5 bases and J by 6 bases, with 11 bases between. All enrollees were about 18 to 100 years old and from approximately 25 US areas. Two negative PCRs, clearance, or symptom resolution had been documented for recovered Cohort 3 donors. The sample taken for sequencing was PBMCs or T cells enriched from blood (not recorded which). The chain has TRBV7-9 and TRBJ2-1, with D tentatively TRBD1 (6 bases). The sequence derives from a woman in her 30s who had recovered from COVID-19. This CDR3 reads CASSQTGANEQFF. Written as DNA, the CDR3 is TGTGCCAGCAGCCAGACAGGTGCCAATGAGCAGTTCTTC.